This T cell receptor (beta chain) originates from a study of blood T cells in healthy people across ages. Points from the study as a whole: Percentage of naive T cells showed a strong correlation with TCR beta diversity.

As for this clonotype: Its antigen is undetermined.

The authors ran a second PCR of about 6 to 11 cycles using a sample-barcoded 5' primer and a J-beta primer mix. From the 5' RACE reads, TCRdb called clonotypes with MiXCR, one entry per CDR3 protein. The table lists about 1.4 million distinct CDR3 sequences, almost 60% of them singletons. Germline values: CDR1 LGHDT, CDR2 YNNKEL (reference sequence). Trimming took 0 bases from V and 4 from J, leaving 18 bases between them. The CDR3 loop spans 17 amino acids. The chain couples TRBV3-1 to TRBJ2-5, with D possibly TRBD1 on 7 matching bases. The specimen sequenced was blood. This receptor was obtained from a man aged 18 to 29 in good health. CDR3 in amino acids: CASSQEEGPGQRETQYF. The CDR3 coding sequence is TGTGCCAGCAGCCAAGAGGAGGGTCCGGGACAGAGAGAGACCCAGTACTTC.